The 7 T cell receptor beta chains below come from one sample, sequenced in a study of shared clonotypes between healthy human individuals. Generated by immunoSEQ multiplex PCR, the TCRdb table keeps only in-frame clones and is missing some. Of 2 million or so clones in the sample, about 95% were seen once. Specimen: naive CD4+ T cells sorted from blood. The subset here: CD45RA+ positively selected. These receptors were obtained from a man younger than 35 in good health.

V is TRBV5-6 and J is TRBJ2-7, with TRBD2 matching over 11 bases. Germline CDR1 reads SGHDT; CDR2 reads YYEEEE. This CDR3 is built from 14 residues. With V trimmed by 4 bases and J by 4 bases, 4 bases remained unmatched. DNA for the CDR3: TGTGCCAGCAGCCCCCGACTAGCGGGGTACGAGCAGTACTTC. Its protein is CASSPRLAGYEQYF.

The chain couples TRBV4-3 to TRBJ1-5; no clear D gene. The germline V gene encodes CDR1 LGHNA and CDR2 YSLEER. CDR3 size: 13 residues. V lost 2 bases and J 3 bases, leaving 5 bases between the germline ends. For the CDR3, the DNA is TGCGCCAGCAGCCAAAGCATCAATCAGCCCCAGCATTTT. The encoded protein is CASSQSINQPQHF.

This chain uses TRBV5-1 with TRBJ2-1; 7 nucleotides match TRBD1. Germline trimming cut 3 bases from V and 0 bases from J; bases unmatched to any gene: 6. Germline CDR1 is SGHRS and CDR2 is YFSETQ. This CDR3 contains 16 residues. The CDR3 DNA follows: TGCGCCAGCAGCTGGAAGACAGGGAGCTCCTACAATGAGCAGTTCTTC. Amino acid sequence: CASSWKTGSSYNEQFF.

CDR3 DNA: TGTGCCATCAGTGAGTCCCTAGCGGGAGGGCTCCGGGAGCTGTTTTTT. The encoded protein is CAISESLAGGLRELFF. This chain links TRBV10-3 with TRBJ2-2; TRBD2 matches at 12 bases. Germline values: CDR1 ENHRY, CDR2 SYGVKD. Trimming took 0 bases from V and 9 from J; bases not matched to a gene: 5. The CDR3 loop spans 16 amino acids.

The chain employs TRBV28 and TRBJ2-7, with 11 bases that match TRBD1. The J segment lost 1 base and the V segment lost 6 bases, leaving 5 bases of the junction unmatched. This CDR3 is built from 15 residues. Looked up from germline, CDR1 is MDHEN and CDR2 is SYDVKM. The CDR3 spells CASRADRGRSYEQYF. CDR3 coding DNA: TGTGCCAGCAGAGCGGACAGGGGGCGGTCCTACGAGCAGTACTTC.

This clone was picked up one time. This chain links TRBV5-6 with TRBJ2-7, with TRBD1 matching over 8 bases. V lost 2 bases and J lost 5; bases outside the gene matches: 9. There are 15 residues in the CDR3. In germline, CDR1 is SGHDT, CDR2 YYEEEE. The CDR3 coding sequence is TGTGCCAGCAGCTTCCTACGGACAGGGCTCAACGAGCAGTACTTC. It specifies CASSFLRTGLNEQYF.

J is TRBJ2-2 and V is TRBV5-1, with D perhaps given as TRBD1 or TRBD2 (6 bases each). The V end was cut by 1 base, the J end by 4 bases, with 11 bases between. There are 15 residues in the CDR3. CDR1 is SGHRS and CDR2 is YFSETQ in the germline V gene. CDR3 residues: CASSLTGRGTGELFF. The DNA of the CDR3 is TGCGCCAGCAGCTTGACAGGGCGGGGCACCGGGGAGCTGTTTTTT.